The 23 T cell receptor beta chains below all came from one sample that was sequenced in a study of cytomegalovirus exposure and HLA in healthy donors. PCR amplification relied on 60 Vbeta primers (plus 13 Jbeta primers). TCRdb's table, derived via immunoSEQ multiplex PCR, lists solely in-frame clones and lacks some. The sample yields about 150,000 clones, around 84% seen once. Sequencing used PBMCs. Receptors were obtained from a woman under 30 in good health and CMV-seronegative.

The V gene is TRBV23-1, the J gene TRBJ1-5, with D possibly matching TRBD1 (6 bases). TRBV23-1 is marked as an open reading frame, function uncertain. The ends were cut back, 4 bases at V and 7 bases at J, with 20 bases in the middle. The CDR3 is 16 residues long. The CDR3 DNA reads as TGCGCCAGCAGTCCGCTCCTAAGGGGGTCAGACCAGCCCCAGCATTTT. Translation gives CASSPLLRGSDQPQHF.

V gene TRBV4-1 combines with J gene TRBJ2-7, with 7 bases lining up with TRBD1. With V trimmed by 4 bases and J by 7 bases, 7 bases remained unmatched. Germline lookup yields CDR1 MGHRA and CDR2 YSYEKL. The CDR3 sequence is 13 residues long. The CDR3 nucleotides are TGCGCCAGCAGCCTAAGGACAGGTTGGGAGCAGTACTTC. Translation gives CASSLRTGWEQYF.

V is TRBV10-3 and J is TRBJ1-1; tentative D call: TRBD1 (5 bases). Trimming left V 9 bases short and J 0 bases short, with 14 bases between. This CDR3 comprises 14 residues. Germline CDR1 and CDR2: ENHRY and SYGVKD. The CDR3 region has the DNA TGTGCCATTGGAGGGACGGTCGTGAACACTGAAGCTTTCTTT. Protein sequence: CAIGGTVVNTEAFF.

CDR3 loop: CASSLGRGNTEAFF. The CDR3 nucleotides are TGTGCCAGCAGCTTAGGGCGGGGGAACACTGAAGCTTTCTTT. This chain uses TRBV7-3 with TRBJ1-1, with D unresolved. The V end lost 2 bases, the J end lost 1 base, and 8 bases lay between the germline ends. The germline V gene has CDR1 SGHTA and CDR2 FQGTGA. The CDR3 spans 14 residues.

The rearrangement links TRBV2 to TRBJ1-2; TRBD1 might be the D (6 bases). V lost 3 bases, J lost 4 bases, and 9 bases lay in between. Germline CDR1 is SNHLY and CDR2 is FYNNEI. The CDR3 runs to 13 residues. The CDR3 DNA is TGTGCCAGCAGTGATGGGGGGGCCTATGGCTACACCTTC. Translation gives CASSDGGAYGYTF.

The V gene is TRBV2, the J gene TRBJ1-1; a possible D gene is TRBD1 (5 bases). Germline CDR1 SNHLY, CDR2 FYNNEI. Trimming shortened V by 6 bases and J by 4 bases, and 15 bases separated the two germline ends. There are 14 residues in the CDR3. CDR3 coding DNA: TGTGCCAGCAGCCGAGGCGGGGCGGGCACTGAAGCTTTCTTT. It translates to CASSRGGAGTEAFF.

The rearrangement links TRBV28 to TRBJ2-7; TRBD1 matches at 8 bases. The CDR3 is 13 residues long. The junction had 6 bases not matched to a gene; V was cut back by 6 bases and J by 5 bases. Germline V gene lookup returns CDR1 MDHEN and CDR2 SYDVKM. CDR3 in DNA: TGTGCCAGCAGCCCAGACAGGGGCCACGAGCAGTACTTC. Its translation is CASSPDRGHEQYF.

V and J are TRBV6-5 and TRBJ1-4; tentative D call: TRBD1 (6 bases). From germline, CDR1 is MNHEY and CDR2 SVGAGI. The V and J ends lost 7 bases and 9 bases respectively, with 15 bases between them. This CDR3 spans 13 amino acids. The CDR3 coding sequence is TGTGCCAGCACCTGGGGGGGCAGTCAAAAACTGTTTTTT. Its translation: CASTWGGSQKLFF.

This clone was recorded once. The chain uses TRBV5-1 and TRBJ2-6, with no clear D. This CDR3 region has 15 residues. CDR1 is SGHRS and CDR2 is YFSETQ in the germline V gene. The V and J ends lost 0 bases and 2 bases respectively, with 6 bases between them. CDR3 region: CASSLATAGANVLTF. CDR3 coding DNA: TGCGCCAGCAGCTTGGCCACAGCTGGGGCCAACGTCCTGACTTTC.

The chain couples TRBV6-8 to TRBJ2-5; 10 bases map to TRBD1. The ends lost 6 bases at V and 4 bases at J; junction bases unmatched: 5. The germline gives CDR1 MNHGY, CDR2 SAAAGT. The CDR3 covers 14 residues. The CDR3 region has the DNA TGTGCCAGCAGCACCGGACAGGGGGGAGAGACCCAGTACTTC. It is translated as CASSTGQGGETQYF.

The chain is built from TRBV15 and TRBJ2-2; perhaps TRBD1 as D (6 bases). From germline, CDR1 is LNHNV and CDR2 YYDKDF (reference sequence). The ends were cut back, 5 bases at V and 1 base at J, with 11 bases in the middle. The CDR3 totals 15 residues. The CDR3 sequence: CATSPRTVNTGELFF. CDR3 coding DNA: TGTGCCACCAGCCCCCGGACAGTGAACACCGGGGAGCTGTTTTTT.

V and J are TRBV11-2 and TRBJ1-4; unclear D gene. Germline V gives CDR1 SGHAT, CDR2 FQNNGV. The CDR3 sequence is 16 residues long. With 5 bases removed from V and 0 bases from J, the gap between germline ends came to 13 bases. CDR3 in DNA: TGTGCCAGCAGCCCCCGGGTTTCAACAACTAATGAAAAACTGTTTTTT. This codes for CASSPRVSTTNEKLFF.

The chain uses TRBV5-1 and TRBJ1-2; D is possibly TRBD1 (5 bases). V was cut by 0 bases and J by 2 bases, with 17 bases left in between. The CDR3 is 17 amino acids. Germline V gives CDR1 SGHRS, CDR2 YFSETQ. CDR3 coding DNA: TGCGCCAGCAGCTTGGGTGTCGCAGGGCCCGCGAACTATGGCTACACCTTC. Amino acids: CASSLGVAGPANYGYTF.

The rearrangement links TRBV11-3 to TRBJ2-3, with 7 bases that match TRBD2. The CDR3 sequence is 16 residues long. From germline, CDR1 is SGHNT and CDR2 YENEEA. Trimming cost V 0 bases and J 5 bases; bases outside gene matches: 8. DNA for the CDR3: TGTGCCAGCAGCTTAGACCCCCGGGGAGGGCGAGATACGCAGTATTTT. It translates to CASSLDPRGGRDTQYF.

This sequence joins TRBV2 and TRBJ2-3, with D perhaps TRBD1 (6 bases). Germline assignment: CDR1 SNHLY and CDR2 FYNNEI. V shed 3 bases and J shed 3 bases, with 13 bases lying between them. This CDR3 contains 15 residues. The CDR3 DNA follows: TGTGCCAGCAGTGAGCAGGGGCAGCTAACAGATACGCAGTATTTT. As protein: CASSEQGQLTDTQYF.

This clone was found once. The chain joins TRBV10-1 to TRBJ1-5; D not resolved. This CDR3 has 18 residues. Germline CDR1 is WNHNN and CDR2 is SYGVQD (reference sequence). V was cut by 2 bases and J by 4 bases, with 21 bases left in between. In DNA form, the CDR3 reads TGCGCCAGCAGTGAGGCAATTTGCGTGGGCCTCTCAAATCAGCCCCAGCATTTT. It translates to CASSEAICVGLSNQPQHF.

The chain carries TRBV5-1 and TRBJ2-7, with TRBD1 matching 12 bases. The CDR3 has 15 amino acids. CDR1 and CDR2 from the germline V gene are SGHRS and YFSETQ. Trimming at V came to 4 bases and at J to 5 bases, leaving 7 bases not matched to a gene. The CDR3 here is CASSPGQGAWDEQYF. As DNA, the CDR3 is TGCGCCAGCAGCCCGGGACAGGGGGCATGGGACGAGCAGTACTTC.

The chain links TRBV4-2 to TRBJ2-3; 7 nucleotides align to TRBD1. The CDR3 length is 16 residues. Trimming removed 1 base from V and 2 bases from J; junction bases left unmatched: 6. Germline CDR1 reads LGHNA; CDR2 reads YNFKEQ. CDR3 protein: CASSQVLGQNTDTQYF. The CDR3 nucleotides read TGTGCCAGCAGCCAAGTTTTGGGACAGAACACAGATACGCAGTATTTT.

Comment on this clone: A read error may account for a junction end that differs from germline. This rearrangement joins TRBV2 to TRBJ1-6; 9 bases map to TRBD1. Germline lookup yields CDR1 SNHLY and CDR2 FYNNEI. The CDR3 runs to 14 residues. CDR3 nucleotide sequence: TGTGCCAGCAGGGAAGGGACAGGGTGGTCACCCCTCCACTTT. As protein: CASREGTGWSPLHF. Full variable domain (outside the CDR3, taken from reference TRBV2 and TRBJ1-6): EPEVTQTPSHQVTQMGQEVILRCVPISNHLYFYWYRQILGQKVEFLVSFYNNEISEKSEIFDDQFSVERPDGSNFTLKIRSTKLEDSAMYFCASREGTGWSPLHFGNGTRLTVT.

The chain links TRBV27 to TRBJ2-7; 8 nucleotides align to TRBD1. Germline V gene sequence: CDR1 MNHEY, CDR2 SMNVEV (reference sequence). V shed 4 bases, J shed 2 bases, and the junction held 4 bases outside the gene matches. The CDR3 spans 14 residues. The CDR3 protein is CASSSRDRTYEQYF. The DNA of the CDR3 is TGTGCCAGCAGTTCCAGGGACAGGACCTACGAGCAGTACTTC.

The V gene is TRBV7-2, the J gene TRBJ2-3; 13 bases are shared with TRBD2. CDR1 is SGHTA, CDR2 FQGNSA, per germline. The CDR3 has 16 amino acids. The ends lost 3 bases at V and 1 base at J; junction bases unmatched: 1. The CDR3 DNA reads TGTGCCAGCAGCTTCGGGACTAGCGGGGGCACAGATACGCAGTATTTT. Translated: CASSFGTSGGTDTQYF.

The genes are TRBV11-3 and TRBJ2-7; 7 bases map to TRBD1. CDR1 is SGHNT and CDR2 is YENEEA in the germline V gene. With V trimmed by 5 bases and J by 0 bases, 4 bases remained unmatched. This CDR3 region has 14 residues. The CDR3 is CASSRGQSSYEQYF. CDR3 nucleotide sequence: TGTGCCAGCAGCCGGGGACAGTCCTCCTACGAGCAGTACTTC.

V usage is TRBV5-6 and J usage is TRBJ1-2, with D unresolved. Trimming pared 3 bases from V and 5 bases from J, leaving 17 bases between. Germline V CDR1 and CDR2: SGHDT, YYEEEE. The CDR3 spans 15 residues. The CDR3 DNA follows: TGTGCCAGCAGCTCGAGGGCGGTACTAGTATATGGCTACACCTTC. It codes for CASSSRAVLVYGYTF.